The TCR beta chain under discussion was sequenced for a study of T cell repertoires in cytomegalovirus infection. Whole-study context: Public TCR beta signatures indicated both CMV infection and matching HLA type.

Broader study findings: In two of eight donors, the top clonotype was HLA-C-restricted CMV-specific.

Trimming took off 10 bases at V and 2 bases at J, with 12 bases between the two ends. The CDR3 is 13 amino acids. TCRdb processed the reads anew with MiXCR; each CDR3 protein has one entry. Of about 320,000 distinct CDR3 sequences detected, more than 8% appear once; the ten largest clones hold approximately 4.5%. This clonotype was seen more than once but under ten times. Its specificity is not known. The origin of this receptor is a human donor in good health (CMV status not recorded). Some clones in this sample may be carry-over from other donors' samples. V gene TRBV12-3 or TRBV12-4 combines with J gene TRBJ1-5; no clear D gene. The sequencing input was PBMCs. The CDR3 sequence: CATTLNGNQPQHF. For the CDR3, the DNA is TGTGCCACAACGTTAAATGGCAATCAGCCCCAGCATTTT.